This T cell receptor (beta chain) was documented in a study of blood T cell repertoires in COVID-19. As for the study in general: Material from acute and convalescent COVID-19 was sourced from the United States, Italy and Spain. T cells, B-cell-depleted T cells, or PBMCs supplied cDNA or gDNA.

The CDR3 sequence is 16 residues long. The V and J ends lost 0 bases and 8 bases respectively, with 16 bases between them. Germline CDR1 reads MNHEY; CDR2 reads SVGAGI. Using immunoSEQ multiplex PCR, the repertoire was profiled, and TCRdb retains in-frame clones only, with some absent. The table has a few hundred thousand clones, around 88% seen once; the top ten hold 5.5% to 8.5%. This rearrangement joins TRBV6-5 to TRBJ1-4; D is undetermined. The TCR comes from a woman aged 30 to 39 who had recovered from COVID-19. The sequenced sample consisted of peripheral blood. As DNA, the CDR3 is TGTGCCAGCAGTTACTCGATGGGCAGTTTGAGCGAAAAACTGTTTTTT. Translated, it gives CASSYSMGSLSEKLFF.